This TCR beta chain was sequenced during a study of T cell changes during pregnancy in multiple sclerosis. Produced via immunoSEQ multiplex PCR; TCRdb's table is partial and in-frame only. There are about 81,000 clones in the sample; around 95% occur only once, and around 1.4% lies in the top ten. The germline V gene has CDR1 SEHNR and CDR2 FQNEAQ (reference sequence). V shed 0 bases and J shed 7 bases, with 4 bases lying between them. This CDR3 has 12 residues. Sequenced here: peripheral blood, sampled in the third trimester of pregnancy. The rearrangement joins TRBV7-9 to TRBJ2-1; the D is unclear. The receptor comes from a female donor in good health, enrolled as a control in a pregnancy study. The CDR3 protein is CASSLARNEQFF. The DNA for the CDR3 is TGTGCCAGCAGCTTAGCACGGAATGAGCAGTTCTTC. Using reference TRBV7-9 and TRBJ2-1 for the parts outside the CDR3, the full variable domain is DTGVSQNPRHKITKRGQNVTFRCDPISEHNRLYWYRQTLGQGPEFLTYFQNEAQLEKSRLLSDRFSAERPKGSFSTLEIQRTEQGDSAMYLCASSLARNEQFFGPGTRLTVL.